The subject of this entry is one T cell receptor beta chain. Its antigen is as yet unknown. This sample is drawn from a study of blood T cells in healthy people across ages. Regarding the study as a whole: Donor CMV infection status was unknown, possibly confounding age-related changes in expanded clonotypes.

Germline CDR1 is GTSNPN and CDR2 is SVGIG (reference sequence). The CDR3 extends over 11 amino acids. V lost 1 base to trimming and J lost 12 bases, with 10 bases between them. The authors ran a second PCR of roughly 6 to 11 cycles using a sample-barcoded 5' primer and a J-beta primer mix. MiXCR, applied by TCRdb to the 5' RACE reads, yields one record per CDR3 protein. Among about 770,000 distinct CDR3 sequences listed, 40% to 50% were seen once. Sequencing was carried out using blood. The TCR originated in a man aged 55 to 69 in good health. V usage is TRBV30 and J usage is TRBJ2-1, with D possibly TRBD2 on 6 matching bases. Here the CDR3 DNA reads TGTGCCTGGAGTGGCGGGGTTGGGCAGTTCTTC. This gives the protein CAWSGGVGQFF.